The 21 T cell receptor beta chains below come from one sample, sequenced in a study of Tregs in tolerant kidney transplant recipients (dated by TCRdb to between 2019 and 2020). The sample's time point label is to be understood as: blood sample drawn before combined kidney and bone marrow transplant. Receptors were amplified or captured by the immunoSEQ multiplex PCR assay. As stored in TCRdb, this immuneACCESS dataset retains in-frame rearrangements with V and J assigned. A fraction of the clones does not appear; measured against another copy, unresolved V genes explain less than half of the discrepancy, and the remainder lacks a known reason. This sample's table carries approximately 31,000 clones. Around 8% of the sample lies in the top ten. Here the sequenced sample was CD8+ T cells from blood, taken before the transplant. The receptors come from a human donor who received a combined kidney and bone marrow transplant.

CDR3 protein: CASSILAGETRELFF. The sequenced part of the CDR3 DNA is TGTGCCAGTAGTATTCTAGCGGGGGAAACCCGGGAG. The genes are TRBV19 and TRBJ2-2; 10 nucleotides match TRBD2. The read ends 3 residues shy of where the CDR3 ends; the end is completed using the germline J gene. Germline assignment: CDR1 LNHDA and CDR2 SQIVND (reference sequence). The V segment lost 3 bases and the J segment 9 bases; nucleotides outside the gene matches: 7. The CDR3 extends over 15 amino acids.

With regard to this clone: The read ends 3 residues before the CDR3 terminus; that terminus is restored from the germline J gene. The chain recombines TRBV19 with TRBJ1-1; D is possibly TRBD1 (5 bases). Germline V gene lookup returns CDR1 LNHDA and CDR2 SQIVND (reference sequence). The CDR3 sequence is 12 residues long. V was shortened by 10 bases and J by 2 bases, with 11 bases between the two germline ends. CDR3 in amino acids: CATHTGNTEAFF. The sequenced CDR3 bases are TGTGCCACCCATACAGGCAACACTGAA.

With regard to this clone: From the germline J gene comes the end of the CDR3, since the read stops 3 residues before it. J is TRBJ2-7 and V is TRBV7-2; 7 nucleotides match TRBD2. Germline CDR1 and CDR2: SGHTA and FQGNSA. The V gene end was trimmed by 1 base and the J gene end by 1 base; junction bases not matched to a gene: 4. There are 15 residues in the CDR3. The CDR3 DNA, read in part, is TGTGCCAGCAGCTTAGGTCTAGCGGCATCCTACGAG. Its translation: CASSLGLAASYE. The complete CDR3 protein is CASSLGLAASYEQYF. The entire variable domain, with the rest obtained from reference TRBV7-2 and TRBJ2-7, is as follows: GAGVSQSPSNKVTEKGKDVELRCDPISGHTALYWYRQSLGQGLEFLIYFQGNSAPDKSGLPSDRFSAERTGGSVSTLTIQRTQQEDSAVYLCASSLGLAASYEQYFGPGTRLTVT.

Comments on this clone: The read stops 3 residues short of the end of the CDR3; the missing end is completed from the germline J gene. The chain couples TRBV2 to TRBJ1-6; D may be TRBD1 (5 bases). V lost 0 bases to trimming and J lost 5 bases, with 11 bases between them. Germline V gene sequence: CDR1 SNHLY, CDR2 FYNNEI. The CDR3 runs to 16 residues. The DNA read from the CDR3 is TGTGCCAGCAGTGAAGCGGGGCATACTCATAATTCACCC. Protein product: CASSEAGHTHNSP. The full-length CDR3 reads as CASSEAGHTHNSPLHF.

Details on this clone: From the germline J gene comes the end of the CDR3, since the read stops 3 residues before it. This rearrangement joins TRBV27 to TRBJ2-5; 12 bases are shared with TRBD2. The germline CDR1 and CDR2 sequences are MNHEY and SMNVEV (reference sequence). The CDR3 length is 16 residues. V shed 5 bases and J 1 base; nucleotides not matched to a gene: 5. CDR3 bases read: TGTGCCAGCAGTGAAGGACTAGCGGGACTCCAAGAGACC. Translation gives CASSEGLAGLQET. The whole CDR3 region reads CASSEGLAGLQETQYF.

Note on this clone: Read coverage stops 3 residues before the CDR3 terminus; the germline J gene supplies the remainder. The V and J genes are TRBV7-2 and TRBJ2-1; 8 bases line up with TRBD2. Per the germline V gene, CDR1 is SGHTA and CDR2 is FQGNSA. The trim removed 11 bases at V and 6 bases at J, leaving 6 bases unmatched. This CDR3 region has 12 residues. The covered CDR3 bases are TGTGCCTCCAGCGGGGGCCCCAATGAG. Translation: CASSGGPNE. The complete CDR3 protein is CASSGGPNEQFF.

On this clone itself: The read ends 3 residues before the CDR3 terminus; that terminus is restored from the germline J gene. The rearrangement links TRBV13 to TRBJ2-7; the match to TRBD2 covers 8 bases. The V and J ends lost 1 base and 4 bases, in that order; junction bases with no gene match: 6. Germline CDR1 PRHDT, CDR2 FYEKMQ (reference sequence). The CDR3 is made up of 15 amino acids. The CDR3: CASSLEGSGAYEQYF. The part of the CDR3 DNA that was read is TGTGCCAGCAGCTTAGAAGGTAGCGGGGCTTACGAG.

Regarding this clone: The read terminates 3 residues before the CDR3 end, so the remaining end is supplied by the germline J gene. This rearrangement joins TRBV2 to TRBJ2-7; 8 bases are a match to TRBD1. Looked up from germline, CDR1 is SNHLY and CDR2 is FYNNEI. Losses at the gene ends were 10 bases for V and 2 bases for J; bases not matched to a gene: 4. The CDR3 runs 12 residues. CDR3 region: CATQGGTYEQYF. The CDR3 DNA, read in part, is TGTGCCACACAGGGGGGAACCTACGAG.

In the case of this clone: From the germline J gene comes the end of the CDR3, since the read stops 3 residues before it. The rearrangement links TRBV30 to TRBJ1-3; a possible D gene is TRBD1 (5 bases). Between the trimmed V and J ends, which lost 0 bases and 3 bases, there was a span of 15 bases. CDR3 length: 16 amino acids. The germline gives CDR1 GTSNPN, CDR2 SVGIG (reference sequence). Partial CDR3 DNA: TGTGCCTGGAGTGTAGGGAGGCCGGGGGATGGAAACACC. It encodes CAWSVGRPGDGNT. The complete CDR3 reads CAWSVGRPGDGNTIYF.

The sequenced CDR3 bases are TGCGCCAGCGGAGGACAGGGTGGGTCACCC. Translation gives CASGGQGGSP. The CDR3 as a whole reads CASGGQGGSPLHF. This sequence joins TRBV10-1 and TRBJ1-6, with 8 positions matching TRBD1. The CDR3 end lies 3 residues beyond the end of the read and is filled in from the germline J gene. Germline trimming cut 8 bases from V and 10 bases from J; bases unmatched to any gene: 7. Germline V lookup: CDR1 WNHNN, CDR2 SYGVQD (reference sequence). This CDR3 has 13 amino acids.

The part of the CDR3 DNA that was read is TGTGCCAGTAGTATTTCGACTGGCACCGGGGAG. Its translation: CASSISTGTGE. The full-length CDR3 reads as CASSISTGTGELFF. The chain couples TRBV19 to TRBJ2-2; D unclear. The read comes to an end 3 residues before the CDR3 does, leaving the germline J gene to fill in the end. This CDR3 is built from 14 residues. Trimming shortened V by 3 bases and J by 4 bases, and 9 bases separated the two germline ends. Germline loops: CDR1 LNHDA, CDR2 SQIVND (reference sequence).

On this clone: The sequence runs out 3 residues before the end of the CDR3; the remainder is reconstructed from the germline J gene. The V gene is TRBV2, the J gene TRBJ2-7; 7 bases map to TRBD2. This CDR3 has 14 residues. The V and J ends lost 3 bases and 3 bases, in that order; junction bases with no gene match: 5. Germline loops: CDR1 SNHLY, CDR2 FYNNEI. The part of the CDR3 DNA that was read is TGTGCCAGCAGTGATTCGCGGGAGCTCTACGAG. It translates to CASSDSRELYE. The full CDR3 protein is CASSDSRELYEQYF. The full variable domain, its missing parts supplied by reference TRBV2 and TRBJ2-7, is EPEVTQTPSHQVTQMGQEVILRCVPISNHLYFYWYRQILGQKVEFLVSFYNNEISEKSEIFDDQFSVERPDGSNFTLKIRSTKLEDSAMYFCASSDSRELYEQYFGPGTRLTVT.

As for this clone: The read finishes 3 residues shy of the CDR3 end, and the germline J gene is used to complete it. The gene calls are TRBV30 and TRBJ1-5; tentative D call: TRBD1 (6 bases). This CDR3 has 13 residues. V was shortened by 6 bases and J by 0 bases, with 9 bases between the two germline ends. Germline V lookup: CDR1 GTSNPN, CDR2 SVGIG (reference sequence). CDR3 in amino acids: CACQGISNQPQHF. Incomplete CDR3 DNA: TGTGCCTGTCAGGGGATTAGCAATCAGCCC. The whole variable domain, remainder taken from reference TRBV30 and TRBJ1-5, is SQTIHQWPATLVQPVGSPLSLECTVEGTSNPNLYWYRQAAGRGLQLLFYSVGIGQISSEVPQNLSASRPQDRQFILSSKKLLLSDSGFYLCACQGISNQPQHFGDGTRLSIL.

With regard to this clone: With the read ending 3 residues before the CDR3 end, the germline J gene is used to fill in that end. The chain recombines TRBV6-1 with TRBJ2-7; the D gene is possibly TRBD1 (6 bases). V was shortened by 8 bases and J by 0 bases, with 11 bases between the two germline ends. CDR1 and CDR2 from the germline V gene are MNHNS and SASEGT. This CDR3 region has 13 residues. The sequenced part of the CDR3 DNA is TGTGCCAGCGGTGTGGACAGCTCCTACGAG. Amino acid sequence: CASGVDSSYE. The entire CDR3 is CASGVDSSYEQYF.

As concerns this clone: The CDR3 goes on 3 residues after the read ends, and that part is filled in from the germline J gene. The chain recombines TRBV6-2 or TRBV6-3 with TRBJ2-4; unclear D gene. V dropped 6 bases and J dropped 1 base, with 13 bases sitting between them. The CDR3 has 15 residues. Germline CDR1 MNHEY, CDR2 SVGEGT. The CDR3 bases that were read are TGTGCCAGCAGCCTAAACTTAGTGGCCAAAAACATT. This codes for CASSLNLVAKNI. The full CDR3 sequence reads CASSLNLVAKNIQYF.

For this clone: The read stops 3 residues short of the end of the CDR3; the missing end is completed from the germline J gene. The chain joins TRBV5-4 to TRBJ1-1; D possibly corresponds to TRBD1 (6 bases). CDR3 length: 13 residues. CDR1 SGHNT and CDR2 YYREEE come from the germline V gene (reference sequence). The CDR3 reads CASSPIQGQEAFF. The DNA read from the CDR3 is TGTGCCAGCAGCCCCATACAGGGCCAGGAA.

Incomplete CDR3 DNA: TGTGCCAGCAGTGGATCCGGGACAACTCATGGC. Translation: CASSGSGTTHG. The entire CDR3 sequence reads CASSGSGTTHGYTF. The chain carries TRBV2 and TRBJ1-2; perhaps TRBD1 as D (6 bases). The read terminates 3 residues before the CDR3 end, so the remaining end is supplied by the germline J gene. V gave up 4 bases and J gave up 6 bases, with 15 bases separating them. Germline V gene lookup returns CDR1 SNHLY and CDR2 FYNNEI. The CDR3 covers 14 residues.

As to this clone: The read ends 3 residues before the CDR3 terminus; that terminus is restored from the germline J gene. The chain combines TRBV13 with TRBJ1-1, with TRBD1 matching 8 bases. The CDR3 is made up of 16 amino acids. Losses at the gene ends were 0 bases for V and 0 bases for J; bases not matched to a gene: 3. Germline V gene sequence: CDR1 PRHDT, CDR2 FYEKMQ (reference sequence). The DNA read from the CDR3 is TGTGCCAGCAGCTTAGGCGGGACAGGCATGAACACTGAA. Encoded protein: CASSLGGTGMNTE. The full CDR3 is CASSLGGTGMNTEAFF. Complete variable domain (other parts from reference TRBV13 and TRBJ1-1): AAGVIQSPRHLIKEKRETATLKCYPIPRHDTVYWYQQGPGQDPQFLISFYEKMQSDKGSIPDRFSAQQFSDYHSELNMSSLELGDSALYFCASSLGGTGMNTEAFFGQGTRLTVV.

Remarks on this clone: The read falls 3 residues short of the CDR3 end, and the missing part is taken from the germline J gene. The rearrangement joins TRBV19 to TRBJ2-7; 8 bases are a match to TRBD1. CDR3 length equals 14 residues. CDR1 and CDR2 from the germline V gene are LNHDA and SQIVND (reference sequence). V was pared by 2 bases and J by 5 bases, with 5 bases of the junction left unmatched. The DNA read from the CDR3 is TGTGCCAGTAGTATAATTCAGGGGGCCGACGAG. Protein sequence: CASSIIQGADE. The CDR3 as a whole reads CASSIIQGADEQYF.

In the case of this clone: The sequenced fragment ends 3 residues before the CDR3 boundary, so the rest is inferred from the germline J gene. The chain is built from TRBV19 and TRBJ2-2; maybe TRBD2 (5 bases). The ends were cut back, 5 bases at V and 6 bases at J, with 10 bases in the middle. CDR3 size: 13 residues. Germline CDR1 LNHDA, CDR2 SQIVND (reference sequence). The sequenced part of the CDR3 DNA is TGTGCCAGTAGTGCCCCGAGGGCCGGGGAG. Translating gives CASSAPRAGE. The entire CDR3 sequence reads CASSAPRAGELFF.

Points on this clone: Read data end 3 residues before the CDR3 end; the end is taken from the germline J gene. The chain carries TRBV18 and TRBJ2-3, with 7 nucleotides matching TRBD1. The CDR3 totals 17 residues. J was trimmed by 4 bases and V by 4 bases; bases with no gene match: 14. Germline V gene sequence: CDR1 KGHSH, CDR2 LQKENI. The part of the CDR3 DNA that was read is TGTGCCAGCTCACGATTTGGGGTCGAGACAGGGCCAGATACG. The encoded protein is CASSRFGVETGPDT. The whole CDR3 is CASSRFGVETGPDTQYF.